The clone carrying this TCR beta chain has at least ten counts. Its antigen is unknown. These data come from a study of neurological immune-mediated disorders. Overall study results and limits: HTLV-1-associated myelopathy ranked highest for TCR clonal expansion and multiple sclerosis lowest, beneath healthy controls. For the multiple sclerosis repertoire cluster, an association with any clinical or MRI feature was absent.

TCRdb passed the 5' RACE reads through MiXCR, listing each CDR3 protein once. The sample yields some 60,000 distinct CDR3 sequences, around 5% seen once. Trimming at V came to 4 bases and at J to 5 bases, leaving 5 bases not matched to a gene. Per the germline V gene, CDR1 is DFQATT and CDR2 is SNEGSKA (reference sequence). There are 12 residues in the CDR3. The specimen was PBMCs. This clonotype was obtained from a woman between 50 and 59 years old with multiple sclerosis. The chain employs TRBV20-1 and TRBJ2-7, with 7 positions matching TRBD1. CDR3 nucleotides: TGCAGTGCTAATAAGGGGGCGGACGAGCAGTACGTC. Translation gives CSANKGADEQYV.